The clone carrying this T cell receptor (beta chain) was detected only once. The CDR3 does not close with the conserved phenylalanine or tryptophan, likely indicating a read error. Individuals selected for sequencing had exhibited CD8+CD57+ cell expansion on flow cytometry. Genomic DNA provided the template from which TCR beta VDJ and CDR3 profiles were obtained. In TCRdb, the reads were re-called with MiXCR into one record per CDR3 protein. The table lists 150,000 to 200,000 distinct CDR3 sequences, over 55% of them singletons. The sample belongs to a study of CD8+CD57+ T cells in acquired aplastic anemia. Per the germline V gene, CDR1 is DFQATT and CDR2 is SNEGSKA (reference sequence). V was shortened by 3 bases and J by 3 bases, with 12 bases between the two germline ends. The CDR3 consists of 13 residues.

The sequenced sample consisted of sorted CD4+, CD8+, or CD8+CD57+ T cells (not recorded which) from PBMCs. The gene calls are TRBV20-1 and TRBJ2-7; the D call may be TRBD1 or TRBD2 (6 bases each). The receptor was derived from a human donor with aplastic anemia. The CDR3: CSASRGAHYEQYL. The CDR3 DNA sequence: TGCAGTGCTAGTAGGGGGGCACACTACGAGCAGTACCTC.